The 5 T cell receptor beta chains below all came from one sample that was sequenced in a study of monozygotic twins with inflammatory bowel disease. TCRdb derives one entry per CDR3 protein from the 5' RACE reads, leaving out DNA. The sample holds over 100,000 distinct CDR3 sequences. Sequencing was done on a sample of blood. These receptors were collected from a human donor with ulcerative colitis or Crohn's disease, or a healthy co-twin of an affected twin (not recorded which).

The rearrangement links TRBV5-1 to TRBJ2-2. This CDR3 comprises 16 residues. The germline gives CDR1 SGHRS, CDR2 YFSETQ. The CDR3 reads CASSLAGFGHSGELFF.

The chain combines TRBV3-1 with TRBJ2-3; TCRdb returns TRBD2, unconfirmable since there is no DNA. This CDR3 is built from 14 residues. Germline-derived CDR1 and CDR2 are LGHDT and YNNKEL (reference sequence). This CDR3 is CASRLGLAGDTQYF.

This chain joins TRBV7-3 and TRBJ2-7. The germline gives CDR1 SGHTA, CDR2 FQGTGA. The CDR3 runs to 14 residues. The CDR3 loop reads CASSLDGVSYEQYF. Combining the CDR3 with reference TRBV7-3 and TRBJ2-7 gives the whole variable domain GAGVSQTPSNKVTEKGKYVELRCDPISGHTALYWYRQSLGQGPEFLIYFQGTGAADDSGLPNDRFFAVRPEGSVSTLKIQRTERGDSAVYLCASSLDGVSYEQYFGPGTRLTVT.

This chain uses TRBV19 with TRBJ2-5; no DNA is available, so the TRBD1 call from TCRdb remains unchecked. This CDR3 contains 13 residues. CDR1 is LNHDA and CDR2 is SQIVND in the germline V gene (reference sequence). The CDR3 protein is CASSRTGQETQYF.

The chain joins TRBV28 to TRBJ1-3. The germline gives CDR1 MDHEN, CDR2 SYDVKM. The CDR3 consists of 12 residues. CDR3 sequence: CASSLAGNTIYF.